This T cell receptor (beta chain) emerged from a study of spatial heterogeneity in lung cancer. Individual TCR cDNA molecules each bore their own unique molecular identifier. TCRdb reprocessed the 5' RACE reads via MiXCR and lists one record per CDR3 protein. Of around 20,000 distinct CDR3 sequences listed, 5% to 7% were seen once; the top ten hold about a tenth. This clonotype was observed at least ten times. The target antigen is unknown. This CDR3 has 15 amino acids. V dropped 3 bases and J dropped 6 bases, with 17 bases sitting between them. Time point noted: sample taken at primary tumor resection. Without sorting, whole RNA was sequenced from tumor, nontumor lung or frozen PBMC. Points from the study as a whole: Tumors with more nonsynonymous mutations had more expanded intratumoral alpha and beta TCRs.

This receptor was taken from a female donor with early-stage non-small cell lung cancer. The V call is TRBV12-3 or TRBV12-4, the J call TRBJ1-2; D is unresolved. Sequenced here: lung tumor tissue, sampled at surgery. DNA of the CDR3: TGTGCCAGCAGTTTTGTGGAGATTGGAGGGAATGGCTACACCTTC. Translation gives CASSFVEIGGNGYTF.